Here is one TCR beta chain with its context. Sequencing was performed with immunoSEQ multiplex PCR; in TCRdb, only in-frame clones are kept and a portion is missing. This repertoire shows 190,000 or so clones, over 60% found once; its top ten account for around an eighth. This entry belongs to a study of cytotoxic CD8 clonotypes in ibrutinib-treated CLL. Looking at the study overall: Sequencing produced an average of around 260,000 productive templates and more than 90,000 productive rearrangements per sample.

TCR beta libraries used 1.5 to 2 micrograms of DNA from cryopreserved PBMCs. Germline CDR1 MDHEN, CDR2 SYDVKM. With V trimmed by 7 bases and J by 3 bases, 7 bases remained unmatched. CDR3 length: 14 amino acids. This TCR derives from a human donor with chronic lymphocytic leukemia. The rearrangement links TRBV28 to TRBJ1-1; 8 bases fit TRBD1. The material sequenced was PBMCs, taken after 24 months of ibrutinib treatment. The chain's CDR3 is CASIRTGLDTEAFF. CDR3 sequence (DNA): TGTGCCAGCATTCGGACAGGGCTTGACACTGAAGCTTTCTTT. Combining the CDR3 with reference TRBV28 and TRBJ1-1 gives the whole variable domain DVKVTQSSRYLVKRTGEKVFLECVQDMDHENMFWYRQDPGLGLRLIYFSYDVKMKEKGDIPEGYSVSREKKERFSLILESASTNQTSMYLCASIRTGLDTEAFFGQGTRLTVV.